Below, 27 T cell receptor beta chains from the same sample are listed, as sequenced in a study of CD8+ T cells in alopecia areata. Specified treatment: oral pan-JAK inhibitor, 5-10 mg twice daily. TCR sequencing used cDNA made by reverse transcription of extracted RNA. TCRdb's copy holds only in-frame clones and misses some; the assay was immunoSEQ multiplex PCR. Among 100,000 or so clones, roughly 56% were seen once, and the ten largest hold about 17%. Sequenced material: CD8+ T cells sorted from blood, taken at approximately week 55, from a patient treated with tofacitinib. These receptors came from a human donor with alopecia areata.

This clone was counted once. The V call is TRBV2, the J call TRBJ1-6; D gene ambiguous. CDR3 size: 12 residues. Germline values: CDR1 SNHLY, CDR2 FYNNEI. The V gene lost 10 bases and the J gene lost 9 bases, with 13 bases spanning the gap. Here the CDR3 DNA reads TGTGCCACCGGAGACGGGGTTTCACCCCTCCACTTT. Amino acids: CATGDGVSPLHF.

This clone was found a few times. The CDR3 loop is CASSLGPEAFF. For the CDR3, the DNA is TGTGCCAGCAGCCTGGGACCTGAAGCTTTCTTT. The chain uses TRBV11-3 and TRBJ1-1; perhaps TRBD1 as D (5 bases). V was clipped by 5 bases and J by 6 bases, with 7 bases between them. The germline V gene encodes CDR1 SGHNT and CDR2 YENEEA. This CDR3 comprises 11 residues.

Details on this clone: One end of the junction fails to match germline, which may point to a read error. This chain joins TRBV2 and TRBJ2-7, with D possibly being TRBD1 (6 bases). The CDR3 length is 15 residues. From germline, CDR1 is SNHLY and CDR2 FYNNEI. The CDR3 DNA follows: TGTGCCAGAGGACCCACCTCCGACAGGTTCGCTCGGTTTGACTTC. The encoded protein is CARGPTSDRFARFDF. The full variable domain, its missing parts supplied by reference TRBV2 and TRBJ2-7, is EPEVTQTPSHQVTQMGQEVILRCVPISNHLYFYWYRQILGQKVEFLVSFYNNEISEKSEIFDDQFSVERPDGSNFTLKIRSTKLEDSAMYFCARGPTSDRFARFDFGPGTRLTVT.

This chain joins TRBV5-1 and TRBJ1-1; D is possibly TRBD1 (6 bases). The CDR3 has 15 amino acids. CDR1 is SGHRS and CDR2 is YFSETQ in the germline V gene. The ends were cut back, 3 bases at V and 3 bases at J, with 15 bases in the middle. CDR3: CASSSRPGDYTEAFF. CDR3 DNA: TGCGCCAGCAGCTCGCGTCCAGGGGATTACACTGAAGCTTTCTTT.

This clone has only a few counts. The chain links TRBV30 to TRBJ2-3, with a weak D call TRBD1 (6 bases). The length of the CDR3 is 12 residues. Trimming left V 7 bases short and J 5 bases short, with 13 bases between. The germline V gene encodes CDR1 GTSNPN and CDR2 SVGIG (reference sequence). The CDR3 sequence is CASTRGQDTQYF. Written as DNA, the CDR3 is TGTGCCTCCACCCGGGGACAAGATACGCAGTATTTT.

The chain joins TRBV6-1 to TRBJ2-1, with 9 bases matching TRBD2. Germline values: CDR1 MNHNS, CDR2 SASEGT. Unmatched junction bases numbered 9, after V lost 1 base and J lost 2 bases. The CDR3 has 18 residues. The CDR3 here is CASSEELAGTSPYNEQFF. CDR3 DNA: TGTGCCAGCAGTGAAGAACTAGCGGGTACATCCCCCTACAATGAGCAGTTCTTC.

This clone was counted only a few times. CDR3 residues: CAIGTSESNTGELFF. The CDR3 DNA sequence: TGTGCCATCGGGACTAGCGAGTCGAACACCGGGGAGCTGTTTTTT. This chain connects TRBV10-3 to TRBJ2-2; 10 bases agree with TRBD2. V lost 8 bases and J lost 0; bases outside the gene matches: 3. Germline CDR1 ENHRY, CDR2 SYGVKD. The CDR3 extends over 15 amino acids.

CDR3 sequence: CASRGRNNEQFF. The DNA of the CDR3 is TGTGCCTCCCGGGGCAGGAACAATGAGCAGTTCTTC. The chain carries TRBV10-3 and TRBJ2-1, with D perhaps given as TRBD1 or TRBD2 (5 bases each). This CDR3 has 12 residues. The germline CDR1 and CDR2 sequences are ENHRY and SYGVKD. Between the trimmed V and J ends, which lost 11 bases and 5 bases, there was a span of 13 bases.

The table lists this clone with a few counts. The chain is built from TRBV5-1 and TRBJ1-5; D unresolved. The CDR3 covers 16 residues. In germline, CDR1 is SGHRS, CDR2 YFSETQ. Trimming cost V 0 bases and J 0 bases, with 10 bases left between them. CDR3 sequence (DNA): TGCGCCAGCAGCTTGGGGGTAAACCATAGCAATCAGCCCCAGCATTTT. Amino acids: CASSLGVNHSNQPQHF. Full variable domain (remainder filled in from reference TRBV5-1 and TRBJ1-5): KAGVTQTPRYLIKTRGQQVTLSCSPISGHRSVSWYQQTPGQGLQFLFEYFSETQRNKGNFPGRFSGRQFSNSRSEMNVSTLELGDSALYLCASSLGVNHSNQPQHFGDGTRLSIL.

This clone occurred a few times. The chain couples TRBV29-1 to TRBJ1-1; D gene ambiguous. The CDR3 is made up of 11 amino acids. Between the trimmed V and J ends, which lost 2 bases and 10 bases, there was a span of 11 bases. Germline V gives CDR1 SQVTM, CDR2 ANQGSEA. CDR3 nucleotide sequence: TGCAGCGTTGAAAATTGGGGATTAGCTTTCTTT. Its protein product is CSVENWGLAFF.

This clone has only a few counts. The CDR3 DNA sequence: TGTGCCAGTGGAGCATCCCTCCAGTATTTT. It encodes CASGASLQYF. The chain links TRBV9 to TRBJ2-3; D unclear. Between the trimmed V and J ends, which lost 8 bases and 12 bases, there was a span of 13 bases. The CDR3 spans 10 residues. The V gene's germline CDR1 is SGDLS and CDR2 YYNGEE.

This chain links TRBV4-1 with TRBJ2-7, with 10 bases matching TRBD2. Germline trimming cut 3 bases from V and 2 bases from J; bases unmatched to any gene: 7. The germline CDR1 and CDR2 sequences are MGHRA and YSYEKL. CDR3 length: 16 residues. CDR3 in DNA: TGCGCCAGCAGCCACCGCGGGACTAGCGAGGCCTACGAGCAGTACTTC. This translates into CASSHRGTSEAYEQYF.

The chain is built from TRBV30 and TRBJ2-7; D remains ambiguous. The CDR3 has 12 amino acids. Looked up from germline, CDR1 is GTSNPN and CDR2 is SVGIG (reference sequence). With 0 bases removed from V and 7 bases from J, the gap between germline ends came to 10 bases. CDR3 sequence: CAWSVPGLEQYF. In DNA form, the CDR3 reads TGTGCCTGGAGTGTACCGGGTCTAGAGCAGTACTTC. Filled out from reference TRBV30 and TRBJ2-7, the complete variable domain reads SQTIHQWPATLVQPVGSPLSLECTVEGTSNPNLYWYRQAAGRGLQLLFYSVGIGQISSEVPQNLSASRPQDRQFILSSKKLLLSDSGFYLCAWSVPGLEQYFGPGTRLTVT.

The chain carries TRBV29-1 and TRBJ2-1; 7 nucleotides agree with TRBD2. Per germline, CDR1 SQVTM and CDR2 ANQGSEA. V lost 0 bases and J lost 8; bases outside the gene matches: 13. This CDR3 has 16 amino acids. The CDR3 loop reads CSVEEGAGDFVDEQFF. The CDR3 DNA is TGCAGCGTTGAAGAGGGCGCGGGGGACTTTGTCGATGAGCAGTTCTTC.

This chain's CDR3 is CASSQDAGQNPIEKLFF. CDR3 nucleotide sequence: TGCGCCAGCAGCCAAGATGCGGGGCAGAACCCAATTGAAAAACTGTTTTTT. The chain is built from TRBV4-1 and TRBJ1-4, with D possibly being TRBD1 (5 bases). This CDR3 spans 17 amino acids. CDR1 is MGHRA, CDR2 YSYEKL, per germline. The V end lost 0 bases, the J end lost 7 bases, and 18 bases lay between the germline ends.

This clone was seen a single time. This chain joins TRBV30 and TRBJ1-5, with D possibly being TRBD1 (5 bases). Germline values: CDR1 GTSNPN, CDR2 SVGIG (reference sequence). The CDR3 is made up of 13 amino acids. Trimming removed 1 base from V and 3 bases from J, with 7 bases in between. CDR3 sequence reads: CAWSGQFNQPQHF. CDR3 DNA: TGTGCCTGGAGTGGACAGTTCAATCAGCCCCAGCATTTT.

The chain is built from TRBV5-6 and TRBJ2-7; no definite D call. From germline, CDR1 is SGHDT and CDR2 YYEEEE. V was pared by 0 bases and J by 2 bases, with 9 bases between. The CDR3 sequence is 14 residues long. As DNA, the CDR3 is TGTGCCAGCAGCTTGGGAAGGACGACCTACGAGCAGTACTTC. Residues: CASSLGRTTYEQYF.

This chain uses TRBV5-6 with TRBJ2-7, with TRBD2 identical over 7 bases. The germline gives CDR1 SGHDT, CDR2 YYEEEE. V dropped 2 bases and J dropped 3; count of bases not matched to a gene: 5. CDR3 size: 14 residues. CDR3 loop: CASSFGEGFYEQYF. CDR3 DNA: TGTGCCAGCAGCTTTGGGGAGGGATTCTACGAGCAGTACTTC. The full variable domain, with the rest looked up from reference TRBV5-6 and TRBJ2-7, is DAGVTQSPTHLIKTRGQQVTLRCSPKSGHDTVSWYQQALGQGPQFIFQYYEEEERQRGNFPDRFSGHQFPNYSSELNVNALLLGDSALYLCASSFGEGFYEQYFGPGTRLTVT.

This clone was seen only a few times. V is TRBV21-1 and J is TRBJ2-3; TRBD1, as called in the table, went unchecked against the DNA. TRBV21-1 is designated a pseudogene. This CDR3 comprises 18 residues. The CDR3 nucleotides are TGTGCCAGCAGCCTAGGAGGGTATAGGACAGGGAACACAGATACGCAGTATTTT. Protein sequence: CASSLGGYRTGNTDTQYF.

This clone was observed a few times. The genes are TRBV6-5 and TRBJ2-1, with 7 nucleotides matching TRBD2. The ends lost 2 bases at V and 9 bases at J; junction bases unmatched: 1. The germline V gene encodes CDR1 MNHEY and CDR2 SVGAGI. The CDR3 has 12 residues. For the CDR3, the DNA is TGTGCCAGCAGTTACAGGGAGGGTGAGCAGTTCTTC. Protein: CASSYREGEQFF.

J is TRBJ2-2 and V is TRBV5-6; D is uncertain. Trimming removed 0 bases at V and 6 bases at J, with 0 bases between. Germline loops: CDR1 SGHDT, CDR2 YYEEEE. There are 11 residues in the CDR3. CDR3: CASSLAGELFF. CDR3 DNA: TGTGCCAGCAGCTTGGCCGGGGAGCTGTTTTTT.

This CDR3 is CASSPAGKVYEQYF. CDR3 DNA sequence: TGTGCCAGCAGCCCCGCTGGGAAAGTCTACGAGCAGTACTTC. V and J are TRBV7-9 and TRBJ2-7; D remains unclear. Between the trimmed V and J ends, which lost 5 bases and 3 bases, there was a span of 14 bases. Germline V gives CDR1 SEHNR, CDR2 FQNEAQ (reference sequence). The CDR3 has 14 amino acids.

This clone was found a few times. The CDR3 nucleotides read TGTGCCAGTAGTATTATGGACTCGAACACTGAAGCTTTCTTT. Translated: CASSIMDSNTEAFF. The chain is built from TRBV19 and TRBJ1-1; no firm D call. Trimming took off 3 bases at V and 1 base at J, with 9 bases between the two ends. Germline V gene lookup returns CDR1 LNHDA and CDR2 SQIVND (reference sequence). The CDR3 spans 14 residues.

The CDR3 is CASSLRGVGQQGNTEAFF. The CDR3 DNA sequence: TGTGCCAGCAGCTTACGTGGTGTCGGACAGCAAGGGAACACTGAAGCTTTCTTT. J is TRBJ1-1 and V is TRBV11-2; maybe TRBD1 (6 bases). With 2 bases removed from V and 1 base from J, the gap between germline ends came to 20 bases. There are 18 residues in the CDR3. Germline assignment: CDR1 SGHAT and CDR2 FQNNGV.

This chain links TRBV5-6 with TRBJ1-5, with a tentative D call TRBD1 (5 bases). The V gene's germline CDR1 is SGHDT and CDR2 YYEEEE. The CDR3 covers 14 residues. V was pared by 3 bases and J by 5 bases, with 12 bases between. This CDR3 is CASSWSGGHQPQHF. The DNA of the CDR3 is TGTGCCAGCAGCTGGAGTGGGGGACATCAGCCCCAGCATTTT.

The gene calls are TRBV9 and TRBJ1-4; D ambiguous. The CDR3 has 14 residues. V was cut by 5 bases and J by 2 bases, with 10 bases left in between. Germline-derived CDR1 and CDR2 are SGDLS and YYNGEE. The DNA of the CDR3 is TGTGCCAGCAGTGGAGGGAACACTAATGAAAAACTGTTTTTT. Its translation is CASSGGNTNEKLFF. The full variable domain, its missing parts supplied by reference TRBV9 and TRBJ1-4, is DSGVTQTPKHLITATGQRVTLRCSPRSGDLSVYWYQQSLDQGLQFLIQYYNGEERAKGNILERFSAQQFPDLHSELNLSSLELGDSALYFCASSGGNTNEKLFFGSGTQLSVL.

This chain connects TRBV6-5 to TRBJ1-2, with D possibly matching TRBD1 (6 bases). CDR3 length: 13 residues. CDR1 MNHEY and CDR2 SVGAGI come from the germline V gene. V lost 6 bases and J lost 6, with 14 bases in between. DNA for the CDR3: TGTGCCAGCAGCCCCTGGGACACCCATGGCTACACCTTC. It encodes CASSPWDTHGYTF.